This TCR beta chain appears in the sequencing data of a study of blood T cell repertoires in COVID-19 (dated by TCRdb to about 2020). Concerning the study at large: The collaborator samples originated in the United States, Italy and Spain and spanned the acute and convalescent phases of COVID-19. The material from the prospective study consisted of cDNA or gDNA derived from T cells, B-cell-depleted T cells, or PBMCs. Samples came from the ongoing ImmuneRACE study (first 160 participants) plus 1,254 subjects from 6 global collaborators. Deeply sampled blood TCRbeta repertoires from subjects exposed to, actively infected with, or recovered from COVID-19 were included in the dataset. A freely available public database, intended as a resource for researchers studying the immune response to SARS-CoV-2, is where the repertoires were released. The sample metadata nearly always contained a de-identified subject ID, COVID-19 status, age in years and sex. HLA class I and class II types, where available, came from metadata supplied by the sample provider rather than from assay-based typing.

At the junction V is shortened by 6 bases and J by 7 bases; bases outside the gene matches: 6. CDR1 is given as MNHEY and CDR2 as SMNVEV, both from the germline V gene (reference sequence). The CDR3 runs 14 residues from the cysteine to the phenylalanine. Kept here is only the CDR3 DNA, which spans 42 bases and is read in frame from base 1. Participants in the prospective study were aged roughly 18 to 89 years, lived in 24 United States geographic areas, and enrolled through a virtual design. Cohort assignment in the prospective study relied on participant-reported clinical history from a screening survey and a study questionnaire. Mobile phlebotomists in the prospective study collected whole blood, serum and a nasopharyngeal or oropharyngeal swab from every participant. Prospective study participants could optionally give additional blood draws and questionnaires over an approximately 2-month period. Before DNA extraction, blood samples from the prospective study were shipped at room temperature or frozen.

In the case of this clone: Its binding antigen is unknown. Base quality data are lacking; no much larger clone is found one base away.

Summary of the overall study and its limitations: The amount of clinical and demographic metadata varied by source and participant and was provided uncurated.

TCRbeta CDR3 regions were amplified from genomic DNA using the immunoSEQ Assay, a bias-controlled multiplex PCR. The study's own analysis went as follows. Within the assay, amplification of reference gene primers was used to estimate how many nucleated cells each sample contained. To quantify the absolute abundance of each unique TCRbeta CDR3 rearrangement, sequence reads were collapsed and filtered. For each sample, productive Simpson clonality was calculated as the square root of Simpson's diversity index over productive rearrangements. TCRdb took this table from immuneACCESS and kept in-frame rearrangements with V and J called. Such tables lack part of the clones; where checked against another copy, unresolved V genes explain under half of the gap, and the rest is unexplained. V, J and clone size derive from that table, while D and trimming were established from the DNA sequence. Present in this sample are some 260,000 clones, about 86% of which were seen just once. The ten largest clones add up to under 4.5% of the sample.

The source is a man aged 25-40 years with acute COVID-19. Sequencing input: PBMCs or T cells enriched from blood (not recorded which). The rearrangement joined TRBV27 to TRBJ2-1; 10 bases in between match TRBD1. The CDR3 in this case is CASRPWTGGNEQFF. The nucleotide sequence reads as follows: TGTGCCAGCAGACCGTGGACAGGGGGGAATGAGCAGTTCTTC.